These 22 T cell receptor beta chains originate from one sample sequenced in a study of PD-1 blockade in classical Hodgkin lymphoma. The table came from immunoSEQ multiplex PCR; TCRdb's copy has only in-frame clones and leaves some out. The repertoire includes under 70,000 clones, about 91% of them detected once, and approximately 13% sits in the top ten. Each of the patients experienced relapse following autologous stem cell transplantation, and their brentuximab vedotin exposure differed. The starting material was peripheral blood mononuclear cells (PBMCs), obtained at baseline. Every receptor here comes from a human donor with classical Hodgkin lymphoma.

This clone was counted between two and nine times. Here the CDR3 DNA reads TGTGCCAGCGGCCAGGTGAACACCGGGGAGCTGTTTTTT. Amino acids: CASGQVNTGELFF. The V call is TRBV6-6, the J call TRBJ2-2, with D uncertain. V was shortened by 8 bases and J by 1 base, with 8 bases between the two germline ends. CDR3 length equals 13 residues. The V gene's germline CDR1 is MNHNY and CDR2 SVGAGI (reference sequence).

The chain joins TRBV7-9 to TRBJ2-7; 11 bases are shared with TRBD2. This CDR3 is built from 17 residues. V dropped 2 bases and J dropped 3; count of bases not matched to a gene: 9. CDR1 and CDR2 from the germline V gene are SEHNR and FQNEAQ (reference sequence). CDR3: CASSLWETSGRHYEQYF. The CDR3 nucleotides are TGTGCCAGCAGCTTATGGGAAACTAGCGGGAGACACTACGAGCAGTACTTC.

The CDR3 DNA sequence: TGTGCCAGCAGCCGCCGGGACAGGGGTGCTGAAGCTTTCTTT. It encodes CASSRRDRGAEAFF. V and J are TRBV6-5 and TRBJ1-1, with 10 bases matching TRBD1. CDR3 length: 14 residues. The V gene's germline CDR1 is MNHEY and CDR2 SVGAGI. The V segment lost 6 bases and the J segment 6 bases; nucleotides outside the gene matches: 7.

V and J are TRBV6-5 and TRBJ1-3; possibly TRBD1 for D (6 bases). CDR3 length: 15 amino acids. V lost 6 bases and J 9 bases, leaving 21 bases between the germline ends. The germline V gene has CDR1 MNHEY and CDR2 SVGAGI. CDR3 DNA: TGTGCCAGCAGCCCCGAGGGGGGGACCGGAGGCACCATATATTTT. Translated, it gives CASSPEGGTGGTIYF.

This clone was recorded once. The CDR3: CASSQEGFTNTEAFF. In nucleotides, the CDR3 is TGCGCCAGCAGCCAAGAAGGGTTTACGAACACTGAAGCTTTCTTT. The chain has TRBV4-3 and TRBJ1-1; D unclear. Trimming took off 0 bases at V and 1 base at J, with 9 bases between the two ends. Germline-derived CDR1 and CDR2 are LGHNA and YSLEER. The CDR3 has 15 residues.

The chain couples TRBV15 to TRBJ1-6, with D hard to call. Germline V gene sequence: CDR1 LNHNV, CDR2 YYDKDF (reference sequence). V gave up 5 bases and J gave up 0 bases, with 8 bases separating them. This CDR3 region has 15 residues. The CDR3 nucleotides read TGTGCCACCAGCTTTCGGGACTCCTATAATTCACCCCTCCACTTT. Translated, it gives CATSFRDSYNSPLHF.

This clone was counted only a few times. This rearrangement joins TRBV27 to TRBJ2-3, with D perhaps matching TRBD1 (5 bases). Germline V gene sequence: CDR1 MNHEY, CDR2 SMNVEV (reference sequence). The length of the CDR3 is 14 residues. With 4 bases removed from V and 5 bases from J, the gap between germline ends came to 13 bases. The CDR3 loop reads CASSYFSQGDTQYF. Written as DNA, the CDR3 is TGTGCCAGCAGTTACTTCTCGCAGGGAGATACGCAGTATTTT.

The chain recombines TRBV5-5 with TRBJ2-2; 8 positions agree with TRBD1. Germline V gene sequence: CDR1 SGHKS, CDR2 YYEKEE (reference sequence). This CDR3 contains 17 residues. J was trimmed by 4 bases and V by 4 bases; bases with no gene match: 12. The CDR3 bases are TGTGCCAGCAGCCAAGAATTGCCAGGGGGCAGCACCGGGGAGCTGTTTTTT. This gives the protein CASSQELPGGSTGELFF.

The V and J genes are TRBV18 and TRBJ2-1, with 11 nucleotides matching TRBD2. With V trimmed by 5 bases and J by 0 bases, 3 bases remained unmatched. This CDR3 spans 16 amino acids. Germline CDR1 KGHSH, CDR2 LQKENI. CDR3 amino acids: CASSGLAGGSYNEQFF. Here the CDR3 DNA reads TGTGCCAGCTCAGGACTAGCGGGCGGCTCCTACAATGAGCAGTTCTTC.

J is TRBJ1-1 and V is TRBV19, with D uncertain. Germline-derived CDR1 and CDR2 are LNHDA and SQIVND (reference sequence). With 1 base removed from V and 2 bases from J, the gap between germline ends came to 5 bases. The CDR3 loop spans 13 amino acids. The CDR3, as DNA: TGTGCCAGTAGTATAGCCCTCAACACTGAAGCTTTCTTT. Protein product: CASSIALNTEAFF.

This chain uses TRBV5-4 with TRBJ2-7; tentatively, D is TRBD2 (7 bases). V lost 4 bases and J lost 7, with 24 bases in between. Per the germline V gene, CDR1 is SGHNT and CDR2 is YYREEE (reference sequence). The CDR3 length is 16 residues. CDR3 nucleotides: TGTGCCAGCAGCACCCTTCGGGGGGCGAATCCGTATGAGCAGTACTTC. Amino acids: CASSTLRGANPYEQYF.

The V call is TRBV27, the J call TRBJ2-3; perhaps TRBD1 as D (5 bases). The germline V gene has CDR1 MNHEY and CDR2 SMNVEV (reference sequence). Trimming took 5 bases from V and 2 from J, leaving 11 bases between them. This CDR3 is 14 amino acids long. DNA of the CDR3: TGTGCCAGCAGTCCCATAGGGGCCACAGATACGCAGTATTTT. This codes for CASSPIGATDTQYF.

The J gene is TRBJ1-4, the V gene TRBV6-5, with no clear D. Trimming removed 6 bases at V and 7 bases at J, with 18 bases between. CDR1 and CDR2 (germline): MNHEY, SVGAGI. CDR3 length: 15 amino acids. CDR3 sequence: CASSLSSVASEKLFF. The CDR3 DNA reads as TGTGCCAGCAGCCTCAGTAGCGTGGCCAGTGAAAAACTGTTTTTT.

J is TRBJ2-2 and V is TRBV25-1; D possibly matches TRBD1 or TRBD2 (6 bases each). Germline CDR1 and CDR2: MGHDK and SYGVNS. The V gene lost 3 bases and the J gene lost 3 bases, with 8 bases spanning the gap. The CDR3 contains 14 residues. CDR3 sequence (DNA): TGTGCCAGCAGTGATAGGGGGGACACCGGGGAGCTGTTTTTT. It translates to CASSDRGDTGELFF.

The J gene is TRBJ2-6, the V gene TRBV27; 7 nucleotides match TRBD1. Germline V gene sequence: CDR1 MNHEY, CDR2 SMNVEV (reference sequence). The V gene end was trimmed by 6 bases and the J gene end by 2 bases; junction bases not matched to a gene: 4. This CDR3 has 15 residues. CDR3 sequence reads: CASRPTGAGANVLTF. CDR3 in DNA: TGTGCCAGCAGGCCCACAGGGGCTGGGGCCAACGTCCTGACTTTC.

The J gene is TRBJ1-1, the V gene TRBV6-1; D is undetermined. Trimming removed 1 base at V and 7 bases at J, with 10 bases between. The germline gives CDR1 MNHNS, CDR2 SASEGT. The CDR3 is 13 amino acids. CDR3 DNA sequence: TGTGCCAGCAGTGAAGGGATGACGATTGAAGCTTTCTTT. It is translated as CASSEGMTIEAFF.

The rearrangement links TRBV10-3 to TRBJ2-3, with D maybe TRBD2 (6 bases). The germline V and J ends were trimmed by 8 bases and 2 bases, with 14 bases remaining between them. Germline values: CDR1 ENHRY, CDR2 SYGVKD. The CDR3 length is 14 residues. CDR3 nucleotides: TGTGCCATCTGGTCGGGGGTGGCCACAGATACGCAGTATTTT. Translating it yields CAIWSGVATDTQYF.

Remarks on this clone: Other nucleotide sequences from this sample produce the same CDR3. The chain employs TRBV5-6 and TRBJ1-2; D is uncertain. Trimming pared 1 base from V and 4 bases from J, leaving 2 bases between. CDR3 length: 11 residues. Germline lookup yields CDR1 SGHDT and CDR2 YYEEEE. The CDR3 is CASSLTYGYTF. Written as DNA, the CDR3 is TGTGCCAGCAGCTTGACCTATGGCTACACCTTC.

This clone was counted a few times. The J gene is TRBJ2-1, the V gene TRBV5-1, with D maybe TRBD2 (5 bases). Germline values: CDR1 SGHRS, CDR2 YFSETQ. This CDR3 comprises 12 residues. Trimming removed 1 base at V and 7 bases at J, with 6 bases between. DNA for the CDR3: TGCGCCAGCAGCTTGTCGGGGAATGAGCAGTTCTTC. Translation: CASSLSGNEQFF.

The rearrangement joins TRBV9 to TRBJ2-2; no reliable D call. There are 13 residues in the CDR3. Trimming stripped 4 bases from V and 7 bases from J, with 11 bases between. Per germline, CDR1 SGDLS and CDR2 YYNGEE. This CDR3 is CASSLLRYGELFF. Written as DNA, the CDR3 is TGTGCCAGCAGCTTACTGAGATACGGGGAGCTGTTTTTT.

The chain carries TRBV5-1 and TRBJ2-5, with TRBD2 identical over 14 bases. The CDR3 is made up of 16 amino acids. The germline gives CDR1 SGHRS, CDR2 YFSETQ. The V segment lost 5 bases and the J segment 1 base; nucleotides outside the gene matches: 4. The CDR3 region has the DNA TGCGCCAGCAGATCCGGGACTAGCGGGGGCCAAGAGACCCAGTACTTC. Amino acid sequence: CASRSGTSGGQETQYF. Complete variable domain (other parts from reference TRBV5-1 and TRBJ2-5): KAGVTQTPRYLIKTRGQQVTLSCSPISGHRSVSWYQQTPGQGLQFLFEYFSETQRNKGNFPGRFSGRQFSNSRSEMNVSTLELGDSALYLCASRSGTSGGQETQYFGPGTRLLVL.

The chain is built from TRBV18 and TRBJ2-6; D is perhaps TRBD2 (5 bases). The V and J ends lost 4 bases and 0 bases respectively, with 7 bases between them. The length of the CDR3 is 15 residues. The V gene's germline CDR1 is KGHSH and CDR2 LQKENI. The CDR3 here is CASSHTSSGANVLTF. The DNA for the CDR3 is TGTGCCAGCTCACATACTAGCTCTGGGGCCAACGTCCTGACTTTC. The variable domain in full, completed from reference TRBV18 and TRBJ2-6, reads NAGVMQNPRHLVRRRGQEARLRCSPMKGHSHVYWYRQLPEEGLKFMVYLQKENIIDESGMPKERFSAEFPKEGPSILRIQQVVRGDSAAYFCASSHTSSGANVLTFGAGSRLTVL.